The 5 T cell receptor beta chains reported below all come from one sample, sequenced in a study of beta chain features in type 1 diabetes. Study-wide findings and caveats: TCRB CDR3s were moderately but significantly shorter in Type 1 diabetes patients in all four CD4+ subsets.

The isolated RNA, all of it, was reverse transcribed, so expressed TCRB transcripts were what got sequenced. Assay: immunoSEQ multiplex PCR; the TCRdb copy retains only in-frame clones and omits some. Of about 230,000 clones listed, under 20% are singletons. No antigen is known for these receptors. Sequencing used naive CD4+ T cells from blood. These TCRs come from a man younger than 40 with type 1 diabetes.

The gene calls are TRBV7-2 and TRBJ2-1, with 13 nucleotides matching TRBD2. Germline CDR1 reads SGHTA; CDR2 reads FQGNSA. The CDR3 consists of 16 residues. V was pared by 6 bases and J by 9 bases, with 11 bases of the junction left unmatched. In nucleotides, the CDR3 is TGTGCCAGCAGATCAGGAGGGACTAGCGGGACCGGTGAGCAGTTCTTC. This gives the protein CASRSGGTSGTGEQFF.

The gene calls are TRBV1 and TRBJ2-7; the tabulated D call, TRBD2, remains unverified against the DNA. TRBV1 is listed as a pseudogene. This CDR3 has 14 residues. The CDR3 DNA sequence: TGCACCAGACCGGGACTAGCGGGAACCTACGAGCAGTACTTC. As protein: CTRPGLAGTYEQYF.

This clone occurred a few times. Other DNA sequences in this specimen translate into the identical CDR3. The V call is TRBV5-1, the J call TRBJ2-1; perhaps TRBD2 as D (5 bases). The CDR3 contains 16 residues. V shed 0 bases and J shed 0 bases, with 10 bases lying between them. CDR1 SGHRS and CDR2 YFSETQ come from the germline V gene. CDR3 in DNA: TGCGCCAGCAGCTTGGCTGGACTCAACTCCTACAATGAGCAGTTCTTC. As protein: CASSLAGLNSYNEQFF.

This chain connects TRBV19 to TRBJ2-1; 9 nucleotides agree with TRBD2. The CDR3 covers 17 residues. Unmatched junction bases numbered 12, after V lost 8 bases and J lost 1 base. Germline CDR1 and CDR2: LNHDA and SQIVND (reference sequence). The CDR3 loop reads CASRLARLAVSYNEQFF. CDR3 nucleotide sequence: TGTGCCAGTCGTCTAGCCCGACTAGCGGTATCCTACAATGAGCAGTTCTTC.

This chain connects TRBV5-1 to TRBJ1-5; TRBD1 aligns across 7 bases. The CDR3 is 14 amino acids. Germline CDR1 reads SGHRS; CDR2 reads YFSETQ. J was trimmed by 2 bases and V by 4 bases; bases with no gene match: 3. As DNA, the CDR3 is TGCGCCAGCAGCCGCGGGACAGGCAATCAGCCCCAGCATTTT. It translates to CASSRGTGNQPQHF.